The 31 T cell receptor beta chains reported below all come from one sample, sequenced in a study of blood T cells in healthy people across ages. A sample-barcoded 5' primer and a J-beta primer mix were used in a second PCR of about 6 to 11 cycles. Via MiXCR, TCRdb re-called the 5' RACE reads, giving one row per CDR3 protein. The sample contains over a million distinct CDR3 sequences, 45% of which appear only once. Sequencing was performed on blood. These receptor sequences come from a woman aged 60-75 years in good health.

V gene TRBV6-6 combines with J gene TRBJ2-4; 7 bases match TRBD2. The CDR3 has 12 amino acids. The junction had 10 bases not matched to a gene; V was cut back by 6 bases and J by 14 bases. In germline, CDR1 is MNHNY, CDR2 SVGAGI (reference sequence). The CDR3 DNA sequence: TGTGCCAGCAGCCAGGGAGGGAACGAGAAGTACTTC. Its protein product is CASSQGGNEKYF.

This rearrangement joins TRBV9 to TRBJ2-3; 7 nucleotides align to TRBD2. The trim removed 4 bases at V and 4 bases at J, leaving 9 bases unmatched. There are 15 residues in the CDR3. Germline assignment: CDR1 SGDLS and CDR2 YYNGEE. The CDR3 sequence: CASSTKAGAADTQYF. CDR3 DNA sequence: TGTGCCAGCAGCACCAAGGCGGGAGCCGCAGATACGCAGTATTTT.

This clonotype was detected many times. The V and J genes are TRBV5-1 and TRBJ2-3; the D gene is possibly TRBD1 (6 bases). CDR1 and CDR2 from the germline V gene are SGHRS and YFSETQ. CDR3 length equals 13 residues. Deletions cut 3 bases from V and 4 bases from J, with 9 bases between. The CDR3 DNA reads as TGCGCCAGCAGCTCAGGGGTCGCAGATACGCAGTATTTT. It encodes CASSSGVADTQYF.

V gene TRBV3-1 combines with J gene TRBJ2-1, with no clear D. The CDR3 sequence is 11 residues long. Trimming left V 1 base short and J 12 bases short, with 7 bases between. CDR1 and CDR2 from the germline V gene are LGHDT and YNNKEL (reference sequence). DNA for the CDR3: TGTGCCAGCAGCCAAGTAAAGAGGCAGTTCTTC. Protein product: CASSQVKRQFF.

This sequence joins TRBV5-6 and TRBJ2-5; D might be TRBD1 or TRBD2, each matching 6 bases. Trimming removed 0 bases at V and 4 bases at J, with 16 bases between. Germline CDR1 is SGHDT and CDR2 is YYEEEE. The CDR3 is 16 amino acids. CDR3: CASSLVPTPGAETQYF. The CDR3 DNA follows: TGTGCCAGCAGCTTGGTCCCGACACCGGGGGCAGAGACCCAGTACTTC.

This clonotype has a count of ten or more. This clone may be a read error of a much larger clone one base away. This chain joins TRBV10-3 and TRBJ1-6; no firm D call. The CDR3 has 13 amino acids. Germline values: CDR1 ENHRY, CDR2 SYGVKD. CDR3 loop: CAIGEDSRSPPHF. The DNA of the CDR3 is TGTGCCATCGGTGAGGATTCGCGTTCACCCCCCCACTTT.

To note about this clonotype: An end of the junction does not agree with germline; a read error may underlie this. The chain couples TRBV3-1 to TRBJ2-1; 15 nucleotides match TRBD2. The CDR3 has 20 residues. The germline gives CDR1 LGHDT, CDR2 YNNKEL (reference sequence). CDR3 residues: CTSSQDVRTSGRASGNEQFF. CDR3 in DNA: TGTACCAGCAGCCAAGATGTCCGGACTAGCGGGAGGGCCTCGGGCAATGAGCAGTTCTTC.

This clonotype was seen a handful of times. The V and J genes are TRBV29-1 and TRBJ2-1; D is uncertain. V dropped 7 bases and J dropped 5 bases, with 6 bases sitting between them. The CDR3 spans 10 residues. Per germline, CDR1 SQVTM and CDR2 ANQGSEA. The CDR3 coding sequence is TGCAGCGGAGAGCACAATGAGCAGTTCTTC. Its protein is CSGEHNEQFF.

The rearrangement uses TRBV5-8 and TRBJ1-2; TRBD1 is a possible D gene (5 bases). The V gene's germline CDR1 is SGHTS and CDR2 YDEGEE. The CDR3 spans 16 residues. Between the trimmed V and J ends, which lost 5 bases and 4 bases, there was a span of 21 bases. Here the CDR3 DNA reads TGTGCCAGCAGATCAAGGTTAATGGGGCGCAGCTATGGCTACACCTTC. Translated, it gives CASRSRLMGRSYGYTF. The full variable domain, with the rest looked up from reference TRBV5-8 and TRBJ1-2, is EAGVTQSPTHLIKTRGQQATLRCSPISGHTSVYWYQQALGLGLQFLLWYDEGEERNRGNFPPRFSGRQFPNYSSELNVNALELEDSALYLCASRSRLMGRSYGYTFGSGTRLTVV.

The V call is TRBV20-1, the J call TRBJ2-1, with 10 bases lining up with TRBD2. CDR3 length: 16 amino acids. V was pared by 3 bases and J by 9 bases, with 14 bases of the junction left unmatched. CDR1 is DFQATT, CDR2 SNEGSKA, per germline (reference sequence). The DNA for the CDR3 is TGCAGTGCTAGCCTAGTAGCGGGGGGTTTTGGTCGTGAGCAGTTCTTC. It encodes CSASLVAGGFGREQFF.

This clonotype was observed once. This sequence joins TRBV5-1 and TRBJ1-1; tentatively, D is TRBD1 (6 bases). V was trimmed by 3 bases and J by 0 bases, leaving 9 bases between them. CDR1 and CDR2 from the germline V gene are SGHRS and YFSETQ. This CDR3 has 14 amino acids. CDR3 region: CASSSYRVNTEAFF. The CDR3, as DNA: TGCGCCAGCAGCTCATACAGGGTGAACACTGAAGCTTTCTTT.

CDR3: CASSANRDEQFF. In nucleotides, the CDR3 is TGTGCCAGCAGCGCCAACAGGGATGAGCAGTTCTTC. The chain has TRBV9 and TRBJ2-1; the D gene is possibly TRBD1 (6 bases). V shed 3 bases and J shed 8 bases, with 9 bases lying between them. CDR3 length: 12 amino acids. The germline V gene encodes CDR1 SGDLS and CDR2 YYNGEE.

The chain combines TRBV12-3 or TRBV12-4 with TRBJ1-1; no firm D call. This CDR3 is built from 14 residues. The V end was cut by 5 bases, the J end by 3 bases, with 13 bases between. CDR3: CASSVDGFDTEAFF. CDR3 bases: TGTGCCAGCAGTGTTGATGGATTTGACACTGAAGCTTTCTTT.

The V call is TRBV20-1, the J call TRBJ2-7; 9 nucleotides align to TRBD1. The CDR3 loop spans 16 amino acids. Trimming at V came to 1 base and at J to 3 bases, leaving 10 bases not matched to a gene. Germline V gene data show CDR1 as DFQATT and CDR2 as SNEGSKA (reference sequence). The CDR3 loop is CSARGAGTGMGYEQYF. As DNA, the CDR3 is TGCAGTGCTAGAGGGGCCGGGACAGGGATGGGCTACGAGCAGTACTTC.

The chain combines TRBV3-1 with TRBJ1-1; tentative D call: TRBD1 (5 bases). The CDR3 extends over 14 amino acids. Germline V CDR1 and CDR2: LGHDT, YNNKEL (reference sequence). Trimming stripped 2 bases from V and 0 bases from J, with 7 bases between. The CDR3 region has the DNA TGTGCCAGCAGCCAAACGACAGTGAACACTGAAGCTTTCTTT. It is translated as CASSQTTVNTEAFF.

This clonotype was seen a few times. The chain recombines TRBV6-1 with TRBJ1-6, with D possibly matching TRBD1 (5 bases). The germline V and J ends were trimmed by 5 bases and 0 bases, with 23 bases remaining between them. From germline, CDR1 is MNHNS and CDR2 SASEGT. The CDR3 runs 20 residues. The chain's CDR3 is CASSRYLPGLQSSYNSPLHF. The CDR3, as DNA: TGTGCCAGCAGTCGATACCTACCGGGACTGCAGAGCTCCTATAATTCACCCCTCCACTTT.

The genes are TRBV6-1 and TRBJ2-3; 7 bases match TRBD2. This CDR3 has 13 residues. CDR1 and CDR2 from the germline V gene are MNHNS and SASEGT. Losses at the gene ends were 6 bases for V and 6 bases for J; bases not matched to a gene: 6. This CDR3 reads CASRREAGDTQYF. CDR3 coding DNA: TGTGCCAGCAGACGGGAGGCGGGGGATACGCAGTATTTT.

The chain couples TRBV25-1 to TRBJ1-2; tentatively, D is TRBD1 (6 bases). The V gene's germline CDR1 is MGHDK and CDR2 SYGVNS. The CDR3 runs to 14 residues. The germline V and J ends were trimmed by 1 base and 2 bases, with 8 bases remaining between them. Here the CDR3 DNA reads TGTGCCAGCAGTGAATCGGGACAAAACTATGGCTACACCTTC. It yields the protein CASSESGQNYGYTF.

This clonotype was counted once. This sequence joins TRBV9 and TRBJ1-5; no reliable D call. Trimming left V 0 bases short and J 0 bases short, with 10 bases between. In germline, CDR1 is SGDLS, CDR2 YYNGEE. This CDR3 spans 16 amino acids. The CDR3 reads CASSVVVSYSNQPQHF. CDR3 bases: TGTGCCAGCAGCGTAGTGGTTTCTTATAGCAATCAGCCCCAGCATTTT.

This clonotype was detected only a few times. This chain joins TRBV10-3 and TRBJ2-7, with no clear D. The length of the CDR3 is 15 residues. CDR1 and CDR2 from the germline V gene are ENHRY and SYGVKD. Trimming stripped 2 bases from V and 1 base from J, with 12 bases between. CDR3: CAISEGVTSSYEQYF. The CDR3 region has the DNA TGTGCCATCAGTGAGGGGGTGACTTCTTCCTACGAGCAGTACTTC.

This chain uses TRBV27 with TRBJ2-3; tentative D call: TRBD2 (6 bases). CDR1 MNHEY and CDR2 SMNVEV come from the germline V gene (reference sequence). V was shortened by 4 bases and J by 0 bases, with 11 bases between the two germline ends. The CDR3 spans 15 residues. The CDR3 spells CASSSPGDSTDTQYF. The CDR3 region has the DNA TGTGCCAGCAGTTCTCCGGGGGACAGCACAGATACGCAGTATTTT.

V usage is TRBV9 and J usage is TRBJ2-1; weak D call: TRBD1 (7 bases). The CDR3 consists of 14 residues. In germline, CDR1 is SGDLS, CDR2 YYNGEE. The V end lost 3 bases, the J end lost 8 bases, and 15 bases lay between the germline ends. In DNA, the CDR3 is TGTGCCAGCAGCGGTCAGGGGGGCGAAGATGAGCAGTTCTTC. It yields the protein CASSGQGGEDEQFF.

This chain joins TRBV25-1 and TRBJ2-5; tentatively, D is TRBD2 (8 bases). Between the trimmed V and J ends, which lost 8 bases and 5 bases, there was a span of 21 bases. Germline V gene lookup returns CDR1 MGHDK and CDR2 SYGVNS. This CDR3 has 15 amino acids. CDR3 coding DNA: TGTGCCAGCTGTAGGGGGCTCCGGGAGGGGGAGACCCAGTACTTC. Its protein is CASCRGLREGETQYF.

The rearrangement links TRBV20-1 to TRBJ2-1; 14 bases are a match to TRBD2. Trimming cost V 2 bases and J 6 bases; bases outside gene matches: 3. Germline V lookup: CDR1 DFQATT, CDR2 SNEGSKA (reference sequence). The CDR3 has 15 residues. The chain's CDR3 is CSARTGTSGSNEQFF. In DNA, the CDR3 is TGCAGTGCTAGAACCGGGACTAGCGGGAGCAATGAGCAGTTCTTC.

Comments on this clonotype: At one end, the junction sequence differs from germline, possibly due to a read error. CDR3 in amino acids: CASGEGQEYNGQFF. CDR3 sequence (DNA): TGTGCCAGCGGAGAGGGACAGGAGTACAATGGGCAGTTCTTC. The chain uses TRBV10-3 and TRBJ2-1; 8 nucleotides match TRBD1. The CDR3 loop spans 14 amino acids. CDR1 and CDR2 (germline): ENHRY, SYGVKD.

J is TRBJ1-1 and V is TRBV9; maybe TRBD1 (6 bases). The length of the CDR3 is 15 residues. Germline CDR1 and CDR2: SGDLS and YYNGEE. Trimming took off 0 bases at V and 0 bases at J, with 9 bases between the two ends. CDR3 amino acids: CASSVGTAMNTEAFF. CDR3 DNA: TGTGCCAGCAGCGTAGGGACAGCCATGAACACTGAAGCTTTCTTT.

The rearrangement links TRBV5-5 to TRBJ2-3, with TRBD2 matching over 7 bases. Germline CDR1 reads SGHKS; CDR2 reads YYEKEE (reference sequence). Unmatched junction bases numbered 12, after V lost 4 bases and J lost 4 bases. The CDR3 contains 16 residues. CDR3 loop: CASSPVAGARSDTQYF. CDR3 in DNA: TGTGCCAGCAGCCCGGTTGCGGGAGCGCGGTCAGATACGCAGTATTTT. The full variable domain, completed using reference TRBV5-5 and TRBJ2-3, is DAGVTQSPTHLIKTRGQQVTLRCSPISGHKSVSWYQQVLGQGPQFIFQYYEKEERGRGNFPDRFSARQFPNYSSELNVNALLLGDSALYLCASSPVAGARSDTQYFGPGTRLTVL.

The chain is built from TRBV20-1 and TRBJ2-5, with a possible D match to TRBD1 (5 bases). CDR3 size: 12 residues. V dropped 5 bases and J dropped 7 bases, with 14 bases sitting between them. The germline V gene has CDR1 DFQATT and CDR2 SNEGSKA (reference sequence). The CDR3 DNA reads TGCAGTGCTCCCCAGGGTCGAGGGACCCAGTACTTC. It specifies CSAPQGRGTQYF.

The J gene is TRBJ1-4, the V gene TRBV5-1; 12 bases match TRBD1. Looked up from germline, CDR1 is SGHRS and CDR2 is YFSETQ. This CDR3 comprises 15 residues. J was trimmed by 11 bases and V by 3 bases; bases with no gene match: 8. CDR3 protein: CASSSGTGGAEKLFF. The CDR3 nucleotides are TGCGCCAGCAGCTCAGGGACAGGGGGCGCGGAGAAACTGTTTTTT.

This clonotype was observed a handful of times. This rearrangement joins TRBV4-1 to TRBJ2-7; D not resolved. The CDR3 consists of 16 residues. V was trimmed by 4 bases and J by 0 bases, leaving 16 bases between them. Germline V gene lookup returns CDR1 MGHRA and CDR2 YSYEKL. CDR3 DNA: TGCGCCAGCAGCCCACCACAGAGCTCTAGCTCCTACGAGCAGTACTTC. Its protein is CASSPPQSSSSYEQYF.

V and J are TRBV20-1 and TRBJ1-2; D possibly corresponds to TRBD1 (6 bases). The V and J ends lost 0 bases and 8 bases respectively, with 19 bases between them. Germline V CDR1 and CDR2: DFQATT, SNEGSKA (reference sequence). This CDR3 has 15 residues. This CDR3 is CSARDAVGGRGGYTF. The CDR3 DNA sequence: TGCAGTGCTAGAGACGCTGTCGGGGGGCGGGGAGGCTACACCTTC.